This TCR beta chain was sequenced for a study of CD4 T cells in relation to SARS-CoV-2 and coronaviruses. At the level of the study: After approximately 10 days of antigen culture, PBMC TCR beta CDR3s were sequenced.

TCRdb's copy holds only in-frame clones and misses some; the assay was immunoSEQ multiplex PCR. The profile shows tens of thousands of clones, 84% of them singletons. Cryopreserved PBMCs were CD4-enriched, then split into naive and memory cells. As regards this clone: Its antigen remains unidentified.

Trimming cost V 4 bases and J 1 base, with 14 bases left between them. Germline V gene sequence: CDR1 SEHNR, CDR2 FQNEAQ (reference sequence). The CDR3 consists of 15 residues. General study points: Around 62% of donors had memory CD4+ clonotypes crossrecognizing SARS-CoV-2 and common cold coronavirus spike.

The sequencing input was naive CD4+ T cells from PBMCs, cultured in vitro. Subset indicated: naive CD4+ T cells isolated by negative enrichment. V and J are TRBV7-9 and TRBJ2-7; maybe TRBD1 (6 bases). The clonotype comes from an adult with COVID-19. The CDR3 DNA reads TGTGCCAGCAGCTACACCTCAGGGGCTTCCTACGAGCAGTACTTC. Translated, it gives CASSYTSGASYEQYF.